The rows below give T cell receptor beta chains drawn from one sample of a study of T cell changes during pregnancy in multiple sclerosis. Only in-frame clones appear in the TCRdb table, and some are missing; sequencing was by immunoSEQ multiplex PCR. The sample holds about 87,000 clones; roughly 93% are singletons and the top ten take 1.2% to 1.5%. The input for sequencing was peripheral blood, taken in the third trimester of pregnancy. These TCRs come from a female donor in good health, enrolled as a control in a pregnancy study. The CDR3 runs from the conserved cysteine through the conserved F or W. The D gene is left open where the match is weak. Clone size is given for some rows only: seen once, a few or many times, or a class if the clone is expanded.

CDR3nt: TGTGCCATCAGTGTGGGCGGGAGGCCAGATGAGCAGTTCTTC
CDR3aa: CAISVGGRPDEQFF
v_gene: TRBV10-3
j_gene: TRBJ2-1
d_gene: TRBD2
abundance: .

CDR3nt: TGCGCCAGCAGCCCGTCTTGGACTATTAATGAGCAGTTCTTC
CDR3aa: CASSPSWTINEQFF
v_gene: TRBV5-1
j_gene: TRBJ2-1
d_gene: .
abundance: .

CDR3nt: TGTGCCAGCAGCTCGACTAGGAGAGAAGAGACCCAGTACTTC
CDR3aa: CASSSTRREETQYF
v_gene: TRBV5-4
j_gene: TRBJ2-5
d_gene: .
abundance: .

CDR3nt: TGTGCCAGCAGTGGGGGACTAGCGGGAAGCTCCTACGAGCAGTACTTC
CDR3aa: CASSGGLAGSSYEQYF
v_gene: TRBV28
j_gene: TRBJ2-7
d_gene: TRBD2
abundance: .

CDR3nt: TGTGCCAGCTCACCACCGGGGGACAGGGCATCCGGGGAGCTGTTTTTT
CDR3aa: CASSPPGDRASGELFF
v_gene: TRBV18
j_gene: TRBJ2-2
d_gene: TRBD1
abundance: .

CDR3nt: TGTGCCAGCTCAGAGGCCCAGGGGGCGAACAATGAGCAGTTCTTC
CDR3aa: CASSEAQGANNEQFF
v_gene: TRBV18
j_gene: TRBJ2-1
d_gene: TRBD1
abundance: .

CDR3nt: TGTGCCAGCAGCGTAGCGGCTAGCGGGAGGGAGACCCAGTACTTC
CDR3aa: CASSVAASGRETQYF
v_gene: TRBV9
j_gene: TRBJ2-5
d_gene: TRBD2
abundance: .

CDR3nt: TGTGCCAGCAGTGCTCTGGGAGGGCCCTACAATGAGCAGTTCTTC
CDR3aa: CASSALGGPYNEQFF
v_gene: TRBV25-1
j_gene: TRBJ2-1
d_gene: TRBD2
abundance: .

CDR3nt: TGTGCCAGTAGATACCTGGTTAGGGACAGAGGCTACGAGCAGTACTTC
CDR3aa: CASRYLVRDRGYEQYF
v_gene: TRBV19
j_gene: TRBJ2-7
d_gene: TRBD1
abundance: .

CDR3nt: TGCGCCAGCAGCGTAGGGGGAGGGTACACTGAAGCTTTCTTT
CDR3aa: CASSVGGGYTEAFF
v_gene: TRBV5-1
j_gene: TRBJ1-1
d_gene: .
abundance: .

CDR3nt: TGTGCCAGCTCACCCAGCGGCCGCCCCTACGAGCAGTACTTC
CDR3aa: CASSPSGRPYEQYF
v_gene: TRBV18
j_gene: TRBJ2-7
d_gene: .
abundance: .

CDR3nt: TGCGCCAGCAGCCAGGTCGTGGCGGGACTTCAAGAGACCCAGTACTTC
CDR3aa: CASSQVVAGLQETQYF
v_gene: TRBV4-1
j_gene: TRBJ2-5
d_gene: .
abundance: .

CDR3nt: TGTGCCAGCAGTTACCCTGCCAGCCAAGAGACCCAGTACTTC
CDR3aa: CASSYPASQETQYF
v_gene: TRBV6-7
j_gene: TRBJ2-5
d_gene: .
abundance: .

CDR3nt: TGTGCCAGCAGTTTCGGACAGGGTGGGACTGCTAGCACAGATACGCAGTATTTT
CDR3aa: CASSFGQGGTASTDTQYF
v_gene: TRBV28
j_gene: TRBJ2-3
d_gene: TRBD1
abundance: .

CDR3nt: TGTGCCAGCAGTCCCGCTCTCTACCTTGAGCAGTTCTTC
CDR3aa: CASSPALYLEQFF
v_gene: TRBV27
j_gene: TRBJ2-1
d_gene: .
abundance: .

CDR3nt: TGTGCCAGTAGGGGGACTAGCGGGAAAGGGGCCGTAGAGCAGTTCTTC
CDR3aa: CASRGTSGKGAVEQFF
v_gene: TRBV19
j_gene: TRBJ2-1
d_gene: TRBD2
abundance: .

CDR3nt: TGTGCCAGTAGTATTAAACAGGCCACCGGGGAGCTGTTTTTT
CDR3aa: CASSIKQATGELFF
v_gene: TRBV19
j_gene: TRBJ2-2
d_gene: .
abundance: .

CDR3nt: TGTGCCAGCAGCTTAGCGTGGGGGGGCCAAATGAACACTGAAGCTTTCTTT
CDR3aa: CASSLAWGGQMNTEAFF
v_gene: TRBV7-8
j_gene: TRBJ1-1
d_gene: .
abundance: .

CDR3nt: TGTGCCAGTAGTACCACTCGATGGGGGCAACCTAATCAGCCCCAGCATTTT
CDR3aa: CASSTTRWGQPNQPQHF
v_gene: TRBV19
j_gene: TRBJ1-5
d_gene: .
abundance: .

CDR3nt: TGTGCCAGTAGTTCCGGTAGCGGGAACTACGAGCAGTACTTC
CDR3aa: CASSSGSGNYEQYF
v_gene: TRBV19
j_gene: TRBJ2-7
d_gene: TRBD2
abundance: .

CDR3nt: TGTGCCAGCAGTGTGGTGGCGGGGGTCTACAATGAGCAGTTCTTC
CDR3aa: CASSVVAGVYNEQFF
v_gene: TRBV6-4
j_gene: TRBJ2-1
d_gene: TRBD2
abundance: .

CDR3nt: TGTGCCAGCAGCGTAGGAGCGGGCACTGAAGCTTTCTTT
CDR3aa: CASSVGAGTEAFF
v_gene: TRBV9
j_gene: TRBJ1-1
d_gene: .
abundance: .

CDR3nt: TGTGCCAGCAGTGAGGGAGGTTTTCAGCCCCAGCATTTT
CDR3aa: CASSEGGFQPQHF
v_gene: TRBV2
j_gene: TRBJ1-5
d_gene: .
abundance: .

CDR3nt: TGTGCCAGCAGTCTCAGGACAGTCAGACATCAGCCCCAGCATTTT
CDR3aa: CASSLRTVRHQPQHF
v_gene: TRBV28
j_gene: TRBJ1-5
d_gene: .
abundance: .

CDR3nt: TGTGCCAGCAGCGACAGGGAGAGTAACTATGGCTACACCTTC
CDR3aa: CASSDRESNYGYTF
v_gene: TRBV6-5
j_gene: TRBJ1-2
d_gene: TRBD1
abundance: .

CDR3nt: TGTGCCAGCGGCTTAGGGACAGCAAAACTAGGCTATAGCAATCAGCCCCAGCATTTT
CDR3aa: CASGLGTAKLGYSNQPQHF
v_gene: TRBV2
j_gene: TRBJ1-5
d_gene: TRBD1
abundance: .

CDR3nt: TGTGCCAGCAGCATCCCGGGACAGGGAAAGCAGTACTTC
CDR3aa: CASSIPGQGKQYF
v_gene: TRBV7-2
j_gene: TRBJ2-7
d_gene: TRBD1
abundance: .

CDR3nt: TGCGCCAGCAGCTTGGCGGCGGGAGTGATGCAGTACTTC
CDR3aa: CASSLAAGVMQYF
v_gene: TRBV5-1
j_gene: TRBJ2-7
d_gene: TRBD2
abundance: .

CDR3nt: TGCGCCAGCAGCTTGGCCTTCCAGACTGGAAACACCATATATTTT
CDR3aa: CASSLAFQTGNTIYF
v_gene: TRBV5-1
j_gene: TRBJ1-3
d_gene: .
abundance: .

CDR3nt: TGTGCCAGCACAGGGGGCCGAGGGTGGGTAAATGAGCAGTTCTTC
CDR3aa: CASTGGRGWVNEQFF
v_gene: TRBV6-6
j_gene: TRBJ2-1
d_gene: TRBD1
abundance: .

CDR3nt: TGTGCCAGCAGCTTGCTGGGACAAAGTAGCTACGAGCAGTACTTC
CDR3aa: CASSLLGQSSYEQYF
v_gene: TRBV5-4
j_gene: TRBJ2-7
d_gene: .
abundance: once

CDR3nt: TGTGCCAGCTCACCATTGCCGGGACTAGCCGTGAACACCGGGGAGCTGTTTTTT
CDR3aa: CASSPLPGLAVNTGELFF
v_gene: TRBV18
j_gene: TRBJ2-2
d_gene: TRBD2
abundance: .

CDR3nt: TGCGCCAGCAGCTCCGGGACTAGTATCAACAATGAGCAGTTCTTC
CDR3aa: CASSSGTSINNEQFF
v_gene: TRBV5-1
j_gene: TRBJ2-1
d_gene: TRBD2
abundance: .

CDR3nt: TGTGCCAGCAGCTCCCTTGAGGGGGCCTACAATGAGCAGTTCTTC
CDR3aa: CASSSLEGAYNEQFF
v_gene: TRBV13
j_gene: TRBJ2-1
d_gene: .
abundance: .

CDR3nt: TGCGCCAGCAGATTCCCGGGCACAGATACGCAGTATTTT
CDR3aa: CASRFPGTDTQYF
v_gene: TRBV10-2
j_gene: TRBJ2-3
d_gene: .
abundance: .

CDR3nt: TGTGCCAGCAGTCGGGGCTGGGGGGGGGCTGGTGGCTACACCTTC
CDR3aa: CASSRGWGGAGGYTF
v_gene: TRBV28
j_gene: TRBJ1-2
d_gene: .
abundance: .

CDR3nt: TGCGCCAGCAGCTCCGGGACAGGGGTTTACGAGCAGTACTTC
CDR3aa: CASSSGTGVYEQYF
v_gene: TRBV5-1
j_gene: TRBJ2-7
d_gene: TRBD1
abundance: .

CDR3nt: TGCGCCAGCAGCTTGGCCCGTAGCCTCCCGAACACCGGGGAGCTGTTTTTT
CDR3aa: CASSLARSLPNTGELFF
v_gene: TRBV5-1
j_gene: TRBJ2-2
d_gene: .
abundance: .

CDR3nt: TGTGCCGGCCATCTACTCACTCTCGGGACAGAAGTTTACGAGCAGTACTTC
CDR3aa: CAGHLLTLGTEVYEQYF
v_gene: TRBV21-1
j_gene: TRBJ2-7
d_gene: .
abundance: once